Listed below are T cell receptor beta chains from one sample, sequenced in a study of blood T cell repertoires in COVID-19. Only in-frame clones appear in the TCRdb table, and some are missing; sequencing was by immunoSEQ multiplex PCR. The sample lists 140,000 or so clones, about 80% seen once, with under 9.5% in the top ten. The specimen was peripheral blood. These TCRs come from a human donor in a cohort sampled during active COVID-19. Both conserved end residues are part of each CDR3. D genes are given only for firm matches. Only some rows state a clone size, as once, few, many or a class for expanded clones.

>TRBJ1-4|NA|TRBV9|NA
TGTGCCAGCAGCCCCCGGACAGCTACTAATGAAAAACTGTTTTTT
CASSPRTATNEKLFF
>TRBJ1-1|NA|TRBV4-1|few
TGCGCCAGCAGAGCGGGACTCATGAACACTGAAGCTTTCTTT
CASRAGLMNTEAFF
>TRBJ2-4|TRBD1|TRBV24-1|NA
TGTGCCACCAGTGAAACGGGACAGGGGTTATACTTC
CATSETGQGLYF
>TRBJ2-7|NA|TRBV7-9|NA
TGTGCCAGCAGTTTCACCGGTTGGGAGCAGTACTTC
CASSFTGWEQYF
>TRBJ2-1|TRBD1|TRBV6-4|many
TGTGCCAGCAGTGAGGGACAGGGGGCCTACAATGAGCAGTTCTTC
CASSEGQGAYNEQFF
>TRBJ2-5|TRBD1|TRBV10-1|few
TGCGCCAGCAGTGAAGGGGGACAGGGGGAGACCCAGTACTTC
CASSEGGQGETQYF
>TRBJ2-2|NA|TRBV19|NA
TGTGCCAGTAGTACCTCGCGGACAGATTACACCGGGGAGCTGTTTTTT
CASSTSRTDYTGELFF
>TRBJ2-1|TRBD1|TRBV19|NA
TGTGCCAGCCGGGACAGGAATAACAATGAGCAGTTCTTC
CASRDRNNNEQFF
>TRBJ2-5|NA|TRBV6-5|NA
TGTGCCAGCTGGCAGGGCCAAGAGACCCAGTACTTC
CASWQGQETQYF
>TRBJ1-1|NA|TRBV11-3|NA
TGTGCCAGCAGCTTAGATCGGGAGTGGGGAGCTGAAGCTTTCTTT
CASSLDREWGAEAFF
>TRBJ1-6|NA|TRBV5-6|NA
TGTGCCAGCAGCTTGAATCCGAGGGGGTCACCCCTCCACTTT
CASSLNPRGSPLHF
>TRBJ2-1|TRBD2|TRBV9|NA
TGTGCCAGCAGCGTTGGACTAGCGGGGGGTCAGAATGAGCAGTTCTTC
CASSVGLAGGQNEQFF
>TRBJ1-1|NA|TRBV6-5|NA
TGTGCCAGCAGTTACCGGGGGGGACGGGACACTGAAGCTTTCTTT
CASSYRGGRDTEAFF
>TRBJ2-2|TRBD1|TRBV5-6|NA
TGTGCCAGCAGCTTGACAGGGGATACGAACACCGGGGAGCTGTTTTTT
CASSLTGDTNTGELFF
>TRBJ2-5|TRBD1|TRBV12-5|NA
TGTGCTAGTGGTCTCGAGGACAGGCAGCACGAGACCCAGTACTTC
CASGLEDRQHETQYF
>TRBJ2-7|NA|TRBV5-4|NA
TGTGCCAGCAGCTTGCATCGGGGGAGTGAAATCTACGAGCAGTACTTC
CASSLHRGSEIYEQYF
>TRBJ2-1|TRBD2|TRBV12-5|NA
TGTGCTAGTGGACTAGCGGGGGGTTTCAATGAGCAGTTCTTC
CASGLAGGFNEQFF
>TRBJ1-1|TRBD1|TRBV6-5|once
TGTGCCAGCAGTATACAGGGGAGCACTGAAGCTTTCTTT
CASSIQGSTEAFF
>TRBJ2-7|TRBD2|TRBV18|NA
TGTGCCAGCTCACCTTTGTATCCAGCGGGGGGACTCCACGAGCAGTACTTC
CASSPLYPAGGLHEQYF
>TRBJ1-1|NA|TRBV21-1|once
TGTGCCAGCATTCACATCCGGGACAGGAGGAACACTGAAGCTTTCTTT
CASIHIRDRRNTEAFF
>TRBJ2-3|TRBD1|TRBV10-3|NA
TGTGCCATCAGTGAGTCGGAGCGACAGGGGGCCCGCACAGATACGCAGTATTTT
CAISESERQGARTDTQYF
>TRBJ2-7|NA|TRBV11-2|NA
TGTGCCAGCAGCTTAGACAGGGTCATTATCGAGCAGTACTTC
CASSLDRVIIEQYF
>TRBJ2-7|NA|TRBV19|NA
TGTGCCAGTAGGAGTAGGGGGGGTAATAGCTACGAGCAGTACTTC
CASRSRGGNSYEQYF
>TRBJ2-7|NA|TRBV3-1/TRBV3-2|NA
TGTGCCAGCAGCCTAAACTCCGGGACACCCTACGAGCAGTACTTC
CASSLNSGTPYEQYF
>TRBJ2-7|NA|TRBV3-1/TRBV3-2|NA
TGTGCCAGCAGCGCTCAAGACAGGCCGTCCTACGAGCAGTACTTC
CASSAQDRPSYEQYF
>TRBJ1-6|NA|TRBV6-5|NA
TGTGCCAGCAGACCCAGACAGCTCTATAATTCACCCCTCCACTTT
CASRPRQLYNSPLHF
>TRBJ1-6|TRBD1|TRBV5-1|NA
TGCGCCAGCAGCCCGGGACAGGGGGCCTCACCCCTCCACTTT
CASSPGQGASPLHF
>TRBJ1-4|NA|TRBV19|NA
TGTGCCAGTAGTATTAAGGAGACAGCAACTAATGAAAAACTGTTTTTT
CASSIKETATNEKLFF
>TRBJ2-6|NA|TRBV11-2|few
TGTGCCAGCACCCTCTCTGGGGCCAACGTCCTGACTTTC
CASTLSGANVLTF
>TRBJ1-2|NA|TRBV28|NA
TGTGCCAGCAGTGGACAGTTCGTGAGTAAGGGCTACACCTTC
CASSGQFVSKGYTF
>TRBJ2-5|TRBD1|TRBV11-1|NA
TGTGCCAGCGGTCCCTGGCAGGGGGCGCGTGAGACCCAGTACTTC
CASGPWQGARETQYF
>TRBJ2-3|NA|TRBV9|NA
TGTGCCAGCAGCGTAGAGGGACTTTACACAGATACGCAGTATTTT
CASSVEGLYTDTQYF
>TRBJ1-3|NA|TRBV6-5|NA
TGTGCCAGCAGTATAGGACTGAACTCTGGAAACACCATATATTTT
CASSIGLNSGNTIYF
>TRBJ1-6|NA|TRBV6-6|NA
TGTGCCAGCAGTTGGCAGGGCGGGGGCCTCCACTTT
CASSWQGGGLHF
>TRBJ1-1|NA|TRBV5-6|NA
TGTGCCAGCAGCTTGGGATCGGGAGTTGGGGAAGCTTTCTTT
CASSLGSGVGEAFF
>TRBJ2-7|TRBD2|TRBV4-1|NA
TGCGCCAGCAGCCAAGATCAGGGAGCGGGGGGGAACTACGAGCAGTACTTC
CASSQDQGAGGNYEQYF
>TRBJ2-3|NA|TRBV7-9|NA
TGTGCCTGCCTGAGGGACACTAGCACAGATACGCAGTATTTT
CACLRDTSTDTQYF
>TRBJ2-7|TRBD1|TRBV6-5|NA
TGTGCCACCGACACCGGGACAGGTTCGTACGAGCAGTACTTC
CATDTGTGSYEQYF
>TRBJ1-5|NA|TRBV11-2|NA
TGTGCCAGCAGCTCCGAGGGGACTAATCAGCCCCAGCATTTT
CASSSEGTNQPQHF
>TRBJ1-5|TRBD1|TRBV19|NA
TGTGCCAGTAGTATAACCGGGACAGGGAGAACTCAGCCCCAGCATTTT
CASSITGTGRTQPQHF
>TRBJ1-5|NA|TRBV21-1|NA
TGTGCCAGCAGCAAAGAATACAGGGGCCCTAATCAGCCCCAGCATTTT
CASSKEYRGPNQPQHF
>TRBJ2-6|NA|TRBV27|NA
TGTGCCAGCAGTACCTTTGGACTGATCTCTGGGGCCAACGTCCTGACTTTC
CASSTFGLISGANVLTF
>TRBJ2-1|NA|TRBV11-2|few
TGTGCCAGCAGCAGCCGGGGAGGAGGCTACAATGAGCAGTTCTTC
CASSSRGGGYNEQFF
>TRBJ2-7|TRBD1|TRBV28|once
TGTGCCAGCAGTCCCCCGGGACAGGGGGCTATCGAGCAGTACTTC
CASSPPGQGAIEQYF
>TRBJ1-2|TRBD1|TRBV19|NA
TGTGCCAGCCGGGACAGGTCTTTTGGCTACACCTTC
CASRDRSFGYTF
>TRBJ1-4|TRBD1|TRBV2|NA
TGTGCCAGCATCGGGGACAGGGGAAATGAAAAACTGTTTTTT
CASIGDRGNEKLFF
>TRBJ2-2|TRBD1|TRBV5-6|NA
TGTGCCAGCAGCCACACCTTGACAGGGGTTACCGGGGAGCTGTTTTTT
CASSHTLTGVTGELFF
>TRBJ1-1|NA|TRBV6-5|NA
TGTGCCAGCACCGAAGGGACACAGAACACTGAAGCTTTCTTT
CASTEGTQNTEAFF